This T cell receptor (beta chain) comes out of a study of cytomegalovirus exposure and HLA in healthy donors. Worth noting for this clone: Its antigen is currently unknown.

A multiplex PCR was run with 60 Vbeta primers and 13 Jbeta primers. In the study's own analysis: A later analysis counted 80 million or so unique TCR beta chains, some 11 million shared. Only in-frame clones appear in the TCRdb table, and some are missing; sequencing was by immunoSEQ multiplex PCR. D and trimming were read from the DNA, whereas the V and J calls and clone size are those reported in that table. The sample records fewer than 200,000 clones, 80% being singletons. Overall study findings and caveats: CMV serostatus was the only recorded immune exposure for donors. For most TCR beta V segments, an earlier analysis put the productive rate at about 90% or about 30% of the time. For cytomegalovirus status, the classifier reportedly gave diagnoses with high specificity and sensitivity.

Unmatched junction bases numbered 13, after V lost 2 bases and J lost 7 bases. CDR1 is SEHNR and CDR2 is FQNEAQ in the germline V gene (reference sequence). The CDR3 contains 16 residues. Sequenced: PBMCs. The genes are TRBV7-9 and TRBJ2-5, with 7 bases matching TRBD2. The TCR comes from a man younger than 30 in good health and CMV-seropositive. The DNA of the CDR3 is TGTGCCAGCAGCTTATACGGGGACTACACCCCTTTGACCCAGTACTTC. Residues: CASSLYGDYTPLTQYF.